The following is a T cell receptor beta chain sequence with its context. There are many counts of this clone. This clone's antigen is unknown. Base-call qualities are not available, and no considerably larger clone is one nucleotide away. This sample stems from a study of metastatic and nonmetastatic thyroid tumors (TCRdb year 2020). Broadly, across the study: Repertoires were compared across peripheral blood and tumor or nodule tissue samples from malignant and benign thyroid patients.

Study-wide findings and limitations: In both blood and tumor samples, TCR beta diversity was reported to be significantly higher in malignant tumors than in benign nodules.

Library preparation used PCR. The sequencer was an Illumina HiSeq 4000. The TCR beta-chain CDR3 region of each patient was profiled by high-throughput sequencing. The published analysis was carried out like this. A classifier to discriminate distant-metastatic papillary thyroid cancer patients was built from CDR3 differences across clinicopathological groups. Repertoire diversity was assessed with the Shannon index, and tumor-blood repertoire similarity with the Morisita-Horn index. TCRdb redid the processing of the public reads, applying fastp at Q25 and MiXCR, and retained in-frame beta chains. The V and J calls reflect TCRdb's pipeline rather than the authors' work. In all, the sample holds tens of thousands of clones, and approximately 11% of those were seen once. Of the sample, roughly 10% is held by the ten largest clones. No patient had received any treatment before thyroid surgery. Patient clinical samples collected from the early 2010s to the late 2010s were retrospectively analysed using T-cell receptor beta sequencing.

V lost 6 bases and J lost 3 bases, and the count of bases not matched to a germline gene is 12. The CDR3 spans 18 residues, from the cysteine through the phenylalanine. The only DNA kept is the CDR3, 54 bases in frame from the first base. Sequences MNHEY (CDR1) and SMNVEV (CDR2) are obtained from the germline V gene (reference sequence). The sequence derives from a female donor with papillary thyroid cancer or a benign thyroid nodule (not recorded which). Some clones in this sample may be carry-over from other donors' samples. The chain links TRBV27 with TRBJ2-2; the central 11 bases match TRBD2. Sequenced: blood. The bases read TGTGCCAGCAGCATGCTCCCTAGCGGGGGGCTCGACACCGGGGAGCTGTTTTTT. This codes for CASSMLPSGGLDTGELFF.